One sample yielded the 29 T cell receptor beta chains listed below, sequenced in a study of Ad26.COV2.S vaccination and SARS-CoV-2 variants. TCRdb keeps only in-frame clones here, not all; method: immunoSEQ multiplex PCR. The table shows about 330,000 clones, with about nine tenths occurring only once. The treatment was: roughly 18 received Ad26.COV2.S at low or high dose, single or two shots; about five received placebo; per-sample allocation not given. After the first vaccine or placebo injection, samples were drawn on day 63. The material sequenced was peripheral blood, taken in a trial of Ad26.COV2.S vaccine versus placebo. The receptors stem from a person between 18 and 65 years old who received the Ad26.COV2.S COVID-19 vaccine or a placebo.

This clone was counted only a few times. The rearrangement links TRBV19 to TRBJ2-7; D may be TRBD1 (5 bases). Germline V gene sequence: CDR1 LNHDA, CDR2 SQIVND (reference sequence). The germline V and J ends were trimmed by 1 base and 3 bases, with 13 bases remaining between them. The CDR3 totals 15 residues. The CDR3 is CASSIASQGNYEQYF. The CDR3 nucleotides read TGTGCCAGTAGTATAGCATCGCAGGGTAACTACGAGCAGTACTTC. Full variable domain (remainder filled in from reference TRBV19 and TRBJ2-7): DGGITQSPKYLFRKEGQNVTLSCEQNLNHDAMYWYRQDPGQGLRLIYYSQIVNDFQKGDIAEGYSVSREKKESFPLTVTSAQKNPTAFYLCASSIASQGNYEQYFGPGTRLTVT.

This chain uses TRBV3-1 (or the pseudogene TRBV3-2) with TRBJ2-5; D is unclear. This CDR3 contains 10 residues. The V end lost 6 bases, the J end lost 3 bases, and 2 bases lay between the germline ends. Germline V gives CDR1 LGHDT, CDR2 YNNKEL (reference sequence). The CDR3 coding sequence is TGTGCCAGCAGGGAAGAGACCCAGTACTTC. Its protein product is CASREETQYF.

This chain links TRBV7-7 with TRBJ2-1, with a tentative D call TRBD2 (7 bases). The CDR3 runs to 16 residues. Germline loops: CDR1 SSHAT, CDR2 FNYEAQ (reference sequence). The V and J ends lost 6 bases and 2 bases respectively, with 17 bases between them. As DNA, the CDR3 is TGTGCCAGCAGTCCAGGAGGGGGAGGGCCCTACAATGAGCAGTTCTTC. Its protein product is CASSPGGGGPYNEQFF. Using reference TRBV7-7 and TRBJ2-1 for the parts outside the CDR3, the full variable domain is GAGVSQSPRYKVTKRGQDVTLRCDPISSHATLYWYQQALGQGPEFLTYFNYEAQPDKSGLPSDRFSAERPEGSISTLTIQRTEQRDSAMYRCASSPGGGGPYNEQFFGPGTRLTVL.

The chain uses TRBV5-6 and TRBJ1-4, with TRBD1 as a possible D gene (6 bases). The V and J ends lost 4 bases and 9 bases respectively, with 13 bases between them. The germline gives CDR1 SGHDT, CDR2 YYEEEE. This CDR3 region has 13 residues. The CDR3 region is CASSATQGQKLFF. The CDR3 coding sequence is TGTGCCAGCAGCGCGACACAGGGACAAAAACTGTTTTTT.

The CDR3 DNA reads TGTGCTAGTGGTTACAGGGGAAACTATGGCTACACCTTC. It yields the protein CASGYRGNYGYTF. The chain uses TRBV12-5 and TRBJ1-2, with 7 bases matching TRBD1. This CDR3 comprises 13 residues. In germline, CDR1 is LGHNT, CDR2 FRNRAP. V lost 4 bases and J lost 2; bases outside the gene matches: 1.

This chain joins TRBV11-2 and TRBJ1-4; D might be TRBD1 (5 bases). The CDR3 runs to 14 residues. Germline V CDR1 and CDR2: SGHAT, FQNNGV. Trimming took off 1 base at V and 8 bases at J, with 11 bases between the two ends. The chain's CDR3 is CASSLGQGGEKLFF. DNA of the CDR3: TGTGCCAGCAGCTTAGGGCAGGGCGGGGAAAAACTGTTTTTT.

This rearrangement joins TRBV19 to TRBJ1-2, with TRBD1 matching 7 bases. Germline V gives CDR1 LNHDA, CDR2 SQIVND (reference sequence). The CDR3 consists of 14 residues. V lost 2 bases, J lost 8 bases, and 8 bases stayed unmatched. CDR3 DNA: TGTGCCAGTAGTATATCCCAAGGGGGCGGAGGCTACACCTTC. This gives the protein CASSISQGGGGYTF.

The gene calls are TRBV6-6 and TRBJ1-4; TRBD1 might be the D (6 bases). Germline V lookup: CDR1 MNHNY, CDR2 SVGAGI (reference sequence). V was cut by 3 bases and J by 7 bases, with 15 bases left in between. This CDR3 comprises 15 residues. In nucleotides, the CDR3 is TGTGCCAGCAGTTATGGCGGGGGCGGGGGTGAAAAACTGTTTTTT. It yields the protein CASSYGGGGGEKLFF.

The CDR3 DNA reads TGTGCCAGCAGCTCTGGGACAGGGGGCGCTGGTGAAAAACTGTTTTTT. Its translation is CASSSGTGGAGEKLFF. The chain has TRBV7-2 and TRBJ1-4, with 12 bases lining up with TRBD1. Germline V CDR1 and CDR2: SGHTA, FQGNSA. The V segment lost 4 bases and the J segment 7 bases; nucleotides outside the gene matches: 7. The CDR3 is made up of 16 amino acids.

A single count supports this clone. The rearrangement joins TRBV5-1 to TRBJ1-4; TRBD1 aligns across 9 bases. CDR3 length equals 13 residues. CDR1 and CDR2 from the germline V gene are SGHRS and YFSETQ. J was trimmed by 7 bases and V by 4 bases; bases with no gene match: 2. The CDR3 here is CASSGTGFEKLFF. CDR3 nucleotide sequence: TGCGCCAGCAGCGGGACAGGGTTTGAAAAACTGTTTTTT.

The chain is built from TRBV29-1 and TRBJ2-1, with D possibly being TRBD1 or TRBD2 (5 bases each). V was pared by 4 bases and J by 10 bases, with 11 bases between. Germline-derived CDR1 and CDR2 are SQVTM and ANQGSEA. The CDR3 has 11 residues. The chain's CDR3 is CSVVPGREQFF. CDR3 nucleotides: TGCAGCGTTGTTCCGGGACGGGAGCAGTTCTTC.

This chain joins TRBV9 and TRBJ1-2; D may be TRBD1 (5 bases). The CDR3 extends over 14 amino acids. Trimming pared 0 bases from V and 4 bases from J, leaving 10 bases between. The germline CDR1 and CDR2 sequences are SGDLS and YYNGEE. The CDR3 nucleotides read TGTGCCAGCAGCGTAGTAGGACAAAGCTATGGCTACACCTTC. Translated, it gives CASSVVGQSYGYTF.

This rearrangement joins TRBV12-3 or TRBV12-4 to TRBJ1-2; D remains ambiguous. The ends were cut back, 6 bases at V and 5 bases at J, with 13 bases in the middle. The CDR3 sequence is 13 residues long. DNA of the CDR3: TGTGCCAGCAGAAGACCTGGGAGTTATGGCTACACCTTC. Amino acids: CASRRPGSYGYTF.

This chain uses TRBV28 with TRBJ2-7, with TRBD1 matching over 7 bases. Germline V gene sequence: CDR1 MDHEN, CDR2 SYDVKM. The CDR3 extends over 13 amino acids. Trimming at V came to 11 bases and at J to 4 bases, leaving 11 bases not matched to a gene. Here the CDR3 DNA reads TGTGCCTCCTTGGACAGGCTCTTATACGAGCAGTACGTC. It encodes CASLDRLLYEQYV.

J is TRBJ1-1 and V is TRBV6-5, with D tentatively TRBD1 (5 bases). The ends were cut back, 7 bases at V and 2 bases at J, with 14 bases in the middle. The CDR3 extends over 14 amino acids. Germline CDR1 reads MNHEY; CDR2 reads SVGAGI. CDR3 in DNA: TGTGCCAGCACCTTTGGGCAGGGAAACACTGAAGCTTTCTTT. As protein: CASTFGQGNTEAFF.

V is TRBV6-2 or TRBV6-3 and J is TRBJ1-1; 8 bases are a match to TRBD1. V lost 1 base and J lost 1; bases outside the gene matches: 5. The CDR3 consists of 16 residues. Germline values: CDR1 MNHEY, CDR2 SVGEGT. This CDR3 reads CASSYWTGKTNTEAFF. The CDR3 DNA follows: TGTGCCAGCAGTTACTGGACAGGGAAGACGAACACTGAAGCTTTCTTT.

V is TRBV12-3 or TRBV12-4 and J is TRBJ2-2; D ambiguous. CDR3 length: 12 amino acids. V was trimmed by 3 bases and J by 6 bases, leaving 5 bases between them. The DNA of the CDR3 is TGTGCCAGCAGTTTTGGGCCCGGGGAGCTGTTTTTT. Residues: CASSFGPGELFF.

This rearrangement joins TRBV7-8 to TRBJ2-7, with TRBD1 matching over 7 bases. Germline trimming cut 5 bases from V and 7 bases from J; bases unmatched to any gene: 14. The CDR3 runs 15 residues. Germline CDR1 reads SGHVS; CDR2 reads FQNEAQ. Here the CDR3 DNA reads TGTGCCAGCAGCCTTGACAGGGCATTACCGGGAGAGCAGTACGTC. Residues: CASSLDRALPGEQYV.

V is TRBV7-3 and J is TRBJ1-2, with D possibly TRBD1 on 6 matching bases. Trimming stripped 1 base from V and 4 bases from J, with 16 bases between. CDR1 SGHTA and CDR2 FQGTGA come from the germline V gene. The CDR3 has 16 amino acids. CDR3: CASSLNDRRTAYGYTF. Written as DNA, the CDR3 is TGTGCCAGCAGCTTAAATGACCGGCGGACAGCCTATGGCTACACCTTC.

The chain couples TRBV19 to TRBJ2-1; 10 bases fit TRBD2. The V segment lost 6 bases and the J segment 2 bases; nucleotides outside the gene matches: 10. CDR1 LNHDA and CDR2 SQIVND come from the germline V gene (reference sequence). The CDR3 is made up of 17 amino acids. The CDR3 here is CASSPLLAGLTYNEQFF. The CDR3 nucleotides read TGTGCCAGTAGCCCCCTACTAGCGGGGCTCACCTACAATGAGCAGTTCTTC.

V gene TRBV11-3 combines with J gene TRBJ1-1; D unresolved. Per germline, CDR1 SGHNT and CDR2 YENEEA. The V gene lost 1 base and the J gene lost 4 bases, with 10 bases spanning the gap. The length of the CDR3 is 14 residues. The CDR3 DNA reads TGTGCCAGCAGCTTAGCGGCAGGAAGCACTGAAGCTTTCTTT. Translation: CASSLAAGSTEAFF.

A single count supports this clone. This rearrangement joins TRBV6-5 to TRBJ2-1; possibly TRBD1 for D (6 bases). There are 14 residues in the CDR3. Trimming shortened V by 6 bases and J by 5 bases, and 14 bases separated the two germline ends. Looked up from germline, CDR1 is MNHEY and CDR2 is SVGAGI. In DNA, the CDR3 is TGTGCCAGCAGGCTACCTTGGGACAACAATGAGCAGTTCTTC. Translating it yields CASRLPWDNNEQFF.

The rearrangement links TRBV28 to TRBJ1-2; D unresolved. Looked up from germline, CDR1 is MDHEN and CDR2 is SYDVKM. Trimming cost V 1 base and J 3 bases, with 15 bases left between them. There are 16 residues in the CDR3. The CDR3 loop reads CASSLYDPGRDYGYTF. The CDR3 DNA sequence: TGTGCCAGCAGTTTATATGACCCGGGGAGGGACTATGGCTACACCTTC.

The rearrangement links TRBV19 to TRBJ2-3, with 9 bases lining up with TRBD2. Germline loops: CDR1 LNHDA, CDR2 SQIVND (reference sequence). Trimming took 1 base from V and 5 from J; bases not matched to a gene: 10. The CDR3 extends over 17 amino acids. CDR3 in amino acids: CASSIAAVAGDGDTQYF. CDR3 in DNA: TGTGCCAGTAGTATAGCGGCAGTAGCGGGAGACGGAGATACGCAGTATTTT. Complete variable domain (other parts from reference TRBV19 and TRBJ2-3): DGGITQSPKYLFRKEGQNVTLSCEQNLNHDAMYWYRQDPGQGLRLIYYSQIVNDFQKGDIAEGYSVSREKKESFPLTVTSAQKNPTAFYLCASSIAAVAGDGDTQYFGPGTRLTVL.

The chain couples TRBV2 to TRBJ2-1, with 7 bases matching TRBD1. Germline V gene lookup returns CDR1 SNHLY and CDR2 FYNNEI. The trim removed 5 bases at V and 0 bases at J, leaving 4 bases unmatched. The CDR3 has 15 amino acids. In DNA, the CDR3 is TGTGCCAGCAGTCGCCAGGGGGACTCCTACAATGAGCAGTTCTTC. The encoded protein is CASSRQGDSYNEQFF.

V and J are TRBV10-3 and TRBJ2-7, with D possibly matching TRBD2 (5 bases). The CDR3 is 11 residues long. Trimming took off 10 bases at V and 5 bases at J, with 12 bases between the two ends. In germline, CDR1 is ENHRY, CDR2 SYGVKD. Here the CDR3 DNA reads TGTGCCACCGCCCGGGGTGACGAGCAGTACGTC. Its translation: CATARGDEQYV.

CDR3 sequence (DNA): TGTGCCAGCCGGAGGGGGTTAGCTTGGGCTGAAGCTTTCTTT. Its translation: CASRRGLAWAEAFF. The V gene is TRBV13, the J gene TRBJ1-1; tentatively, D is TRBD1 (6 bases). The V gene's germline CDR1 is PRHDT and CDR2 FYEKMQ (reference sequence). V lost 8 bases to trimming and J lost 6 bases, with 19 bases between them. This CDR3 is built from 14 residues.

CDR3 in DNA: TGCAGCGGTGGGGCGGGAACAGATACGCAGTATTTT. This translates into CSGGAGTDTQYF. This chain links TRBV29-1 with TRBJ2-3, with D perhaps TRBD2 (6 bases). The V gene's germline CDR1 is SQVTM and CDR2 ANQGSEA. V shed 7 bases and J shed 3 bases, with 11 bases lying between them. CDR3 length equals 12 residues.

The chain combines TRBV10-3 with TRBJ2-3, with TRBD2 matching 9 bases. Per the germline V gene, CDR1 is ENHRY and CDR2 is SYGVKD. Trimming at V came to 10 bases and at J to 5 bases, leaving 7 bases not matched to a gene. The CDR3 totals 13 residues. The CDR3 region is CATQRGALDTQYF. In DNA form, the CDR3 reads TGTGCCACTCAGCGGGGGGCCTTAGATACGCAGTATTTT.